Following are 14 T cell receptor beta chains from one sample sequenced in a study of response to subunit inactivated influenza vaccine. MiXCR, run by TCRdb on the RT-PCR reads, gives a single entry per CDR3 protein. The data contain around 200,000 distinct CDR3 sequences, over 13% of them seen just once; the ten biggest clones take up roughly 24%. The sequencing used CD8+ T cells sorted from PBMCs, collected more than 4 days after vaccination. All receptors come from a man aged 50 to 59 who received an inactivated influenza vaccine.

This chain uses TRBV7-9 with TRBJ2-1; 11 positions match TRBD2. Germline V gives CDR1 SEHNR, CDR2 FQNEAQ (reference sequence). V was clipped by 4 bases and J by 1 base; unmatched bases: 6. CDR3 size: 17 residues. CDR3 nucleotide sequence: TGTGCCAGCAGCTCGACTAGCGGGATGGGTTCCTACAATGAGCAGTTCTTC. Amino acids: CASSSTSGMGSYNEQFF.

The CDR3 DNA reads as TGCGCCAGCAGCCAAGATAGCGGGCTGGGCACAGATACGCAGTATTTT. Translation: CASSQDSGLGTDTQYF. The V call is TRBV4-1, the J call TRBJ2-3; 7 bases line up with TRBD2. CDR3 length: 16 amino acids. In germline, CDR1 is MGHRA, CDR2 YSYEKL. After removal of 0 bases from V and 1 base from J, the junction contained 4 bases not matched to a gene.

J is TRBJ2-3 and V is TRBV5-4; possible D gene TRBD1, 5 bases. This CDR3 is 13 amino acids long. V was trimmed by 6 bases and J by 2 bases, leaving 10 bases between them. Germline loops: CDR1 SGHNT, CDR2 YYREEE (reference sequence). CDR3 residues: CASKLTVTDTQYF. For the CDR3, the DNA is TGTGCCAGCAAATTGACAGTCACAGATACGCAGTATTTT.

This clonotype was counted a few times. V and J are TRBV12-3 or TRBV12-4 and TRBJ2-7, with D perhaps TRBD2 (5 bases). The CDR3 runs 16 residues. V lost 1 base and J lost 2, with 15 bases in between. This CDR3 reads CASSLDPSPGAYEQYF. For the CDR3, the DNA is TGTGCCAGCAGTTTAGACCCGTCCCCCGGGGCCTACGAGCAGTACTTC.

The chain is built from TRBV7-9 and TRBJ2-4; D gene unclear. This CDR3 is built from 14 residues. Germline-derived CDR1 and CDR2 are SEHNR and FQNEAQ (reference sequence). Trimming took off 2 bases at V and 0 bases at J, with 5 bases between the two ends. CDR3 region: CASSLPEAKNIQYF. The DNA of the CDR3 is TGTGCCAGCAGCTTACCTGAAGCCAAAAACATTCAGTACTTC.

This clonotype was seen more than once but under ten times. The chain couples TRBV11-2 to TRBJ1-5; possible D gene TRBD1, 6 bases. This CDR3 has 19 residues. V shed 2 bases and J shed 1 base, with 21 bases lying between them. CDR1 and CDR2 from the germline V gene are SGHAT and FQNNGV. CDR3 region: CASSLSHPHRGKSNQPQHF. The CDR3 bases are TGTGCCAGCAGCTTAAGTCATCCCCATAGGGGGAAGAGCAATCAGCCCCAGCATTTT. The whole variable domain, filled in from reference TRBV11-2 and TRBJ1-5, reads EAGVAQSPRYKIIEKRQSVAFWCNPISGHATLYWYQQILGQGPKLLIQFQNNGVVDDSQLPKDRFSAERLKGVDSTLKIQPAKLEDSAVYLCASSLSHPHRGKSNQPQHFGDGTRLSIL.

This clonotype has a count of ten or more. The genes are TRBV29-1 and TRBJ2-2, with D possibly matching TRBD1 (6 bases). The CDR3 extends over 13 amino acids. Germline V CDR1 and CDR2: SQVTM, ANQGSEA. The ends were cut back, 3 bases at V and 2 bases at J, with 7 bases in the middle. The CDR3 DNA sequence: TGCAGCGTTGACGGGACAAACACCGGGGAGCTGTTTTTT. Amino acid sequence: CSVDGTNTGELFF.

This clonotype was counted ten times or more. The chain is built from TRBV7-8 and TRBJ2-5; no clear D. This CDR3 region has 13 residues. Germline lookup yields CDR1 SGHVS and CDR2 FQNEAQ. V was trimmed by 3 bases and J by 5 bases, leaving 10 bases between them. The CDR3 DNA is TGTGCCAGCAGCTTGAACCAGATGGAGACCCAGTACTTC. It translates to CASSLNQMETQYF.

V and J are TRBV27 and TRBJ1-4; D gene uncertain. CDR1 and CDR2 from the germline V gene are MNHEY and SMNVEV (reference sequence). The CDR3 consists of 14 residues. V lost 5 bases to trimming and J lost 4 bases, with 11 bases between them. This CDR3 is CASSPTAGNEKLFF. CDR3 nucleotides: TGTGCCAGCAGTCCGACGGCGGGTAATGAAAAACTGTTTTTT.

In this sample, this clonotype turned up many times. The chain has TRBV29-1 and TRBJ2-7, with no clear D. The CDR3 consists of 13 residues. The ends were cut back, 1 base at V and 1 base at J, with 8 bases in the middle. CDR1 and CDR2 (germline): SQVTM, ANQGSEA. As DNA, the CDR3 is TGCAGCGTTGAAGCGATGGATTCCTACGAGCAGTACTTC. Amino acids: CSVEAMDSYEQYF.

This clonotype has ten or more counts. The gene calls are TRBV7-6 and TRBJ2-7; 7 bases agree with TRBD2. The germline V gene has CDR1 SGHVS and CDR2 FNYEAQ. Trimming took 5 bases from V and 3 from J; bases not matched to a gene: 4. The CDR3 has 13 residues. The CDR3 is CASSPREDYEQYF. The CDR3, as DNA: TGTGCCAGCAGCCCCCGGGAGGACTACGAGCAGTACTTC.

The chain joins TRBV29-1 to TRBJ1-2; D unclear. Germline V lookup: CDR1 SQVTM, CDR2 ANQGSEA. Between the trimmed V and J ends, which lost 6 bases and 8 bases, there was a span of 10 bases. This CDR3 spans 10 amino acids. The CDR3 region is CSVPVRGYTF. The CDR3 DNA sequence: TGCAGCGTCCCAGTTCGAGGCTACACCTTC.

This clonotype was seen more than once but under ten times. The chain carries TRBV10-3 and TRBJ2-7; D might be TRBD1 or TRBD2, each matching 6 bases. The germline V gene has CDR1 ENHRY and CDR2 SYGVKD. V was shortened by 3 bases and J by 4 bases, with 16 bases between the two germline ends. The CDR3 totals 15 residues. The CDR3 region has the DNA TGTGCCATCAGTGATATTCGGGGGCAGATTTACGAGCAGTACTTC. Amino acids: CAISDIRGQIYEQYF.

CDR3 nucleotides: TGCGCCAGCAGCCCTGGAGTGCTAGCGGGAGGTTATGAGCAGTTCTTC. Protein: CASSPGVLAGGYEQFF. This sequence joins TRBV4-3 and TRBJ2-1; 11 nucleotides agree with TRBD2. J was trimmed by 8 bases and V by 4 bases; bases with no gene match: 10. The CDR3 totals 16 residues. Germline CDR1 LGHNA, CDR2 YSLEER.